This entry concerns a single T cell receptor (beta chain). V lost 4 bases to trimming and J lost 4 bases; unmatched junction nucleotides: 3. The CDR3 runs 13 residues. The entry originates in a study of blood T cell repertoires in COVID-19. Study at large: Sites in the United States, Italy and Spain provided acute and convalescent COVID-19 samples.

Sequenced by immunoSEQ multiplex PCR; TCRdb stores in-frame clones only, minus some. The data show roughly 220,000 clones, 88% seen once. Everyone who took part was roughly 18 to 89 years old, and they came from about two dozen US areas. The chain is built from TRBV12-3 or TRBV12-4 and TRBJ1-2; 7 positions match TRBD1. Sequencing was performed on PBMCs or T cells enriched from blood (not recorded which). The source of this sequence is a woman in her 30s who had recovered from COVID-19. In nucleotides, the CDR3 is TGTGCCAGCAGTTCCGACAGGGTCTATGGCTACACCTTC. This gives the protein CASSSDRVYGYTF.